A single TCR beta chain is shown here with its context. This sample is drawn from a study of T cell changes during pregnancy in multiple sclerosis. Data came from immunoSEQ multiplex PCR; TCRdb stores just in-frame clones and leaves some out. Of roughly 87,000 clones listed, about 89% were seen once; the top ten hold 3% to 4%. The receptor comes from a female donor in good health, serving as a control in a pregnancy study. Some clones in this sample may be carry-over from other donors' samples. The sequencing here drew on PBMCs, taken in the first trimester of pregnancy.

The CDR3 nucleotides are TGTGCCAGCAGCTTACTAGCAGAGACCCAGTACTTC. This translates into CASSLLAETQYF. This chain uses TRBV11-1 with TRBJ2-5; tentatively, D is TRBD2 (5 bases). The germline V gene encodes CDR1 SGHAT and CDR2 FQDESV (reference sequence). The CDR3 is 12 residues long. V gave up 2 bases and J gave up 4 bases, with 5 bases separating them.